This T cell receptor beta chain was identified in a study of response to subunit inactivated influenza vaccine. Deletions cut 4 bases from V and 5 bases from J, with 14 bases between. The CDR3 extends over 14 amino acids. The germline V gene has CDR1 LGHNA and CDR2 YNFKEQ. TCRdb fed the RT-PCR reads into MiXCR, producing one record per CDR3 protein. The data contain a few hundred thousand distinct CDR3 sequences, roughly 7.9% of them singletons. The chain links TRBV4-2 to TRBJ1-1, with D perhaps matching TRBD1 (5 bases). The sequence was collected from a man aged 50 to 69 who received an inactivated influenza vaccine. Sequenced here: PBMCs from blood, sampled approximately 25 months after vaccination. CDR3 region: CASSRSGRETEAFF. CDR3 nucleotides: TGTGCCAGCAGCCGCTCGGGACGTGAGACTGAAGCTTTCTTT.